The rows below give T cell receptor beta chains drawn from one sample of a study of cytomegalovirus exposure and HLA in healthy donors. Profiling relied on immunoSEQ multiplex PCR, and the TCRdb table lists in-frame clones only, not all of them. Among 60,000 to 75,000 clones listed, approximately 95% were seen once. Sequences were obtained from PBMCs. Source of these receptors: a young woman in good health and CMV-seropositive. Both conserved end residues are part of each CDR3. The D gene is left open where the match is weak. Expanded clones get a size class; other rows say once, few or many, or leave the size out.

d_gene	v_gene	abundance	j_gene	CDR3nt	CDR3aa
.	TRBV19	.	TRBJ2-6	TGTGCCACCCTCGGGACTTACCGCTCTGGGGCCAACGTCCTGACTTTC	CATLGTYRSGANVLTF
.	TRBV29-1	.	TRBJ2-6	TGCAGCGCGAAAGTAATTTTAGCTGGGGCCAACGTCCTGACTTTC	CSAKVILAGANVLTF
.	TRBV7-9	.	TRBJ2-2	TGTGCCAGCAGCTTGGGGACTCTCCACACCGGGGAGCTGTTTTTT	CASSLGTLHTGELFF
TRBD2	TRBV28	.	TRBJ2-7	TGTGCCAGCAAGGTAACCGGGACTAGCGGGGGCCTCGGCTCCTACGAGCAGTACTTC	CASKVTGTSGGLGSYEQYF
TRBD2	TRBV29-1	.	TRBJ2-7	TGCAGCGTTCCTAGCGGGGCGGCAGGCTACGAGCAGTACTTC	CSVPSGAAGYEQYF
TRBD2	TRBV6-5	.	TRBJ2-1	TGTGCCAGCAGTTACTCAATAGCGGGGAACGAGCAGTTCTTC	CASSYSIAGNEQFF
.	TRBV7-2	.	TRBJ2-1	TGTGCCAGCAGCTTAGTGGTGCTCACTAGGGGGGGACAATACAATGAGCAGTTCTTC	CASSLVVLTRGGQYNEQFF
.	TRBV28	.	TRBJ1-4	TGTGCCAGCAGTTTAATTCCTTTTAATGAAAAACTGTTTTTT	CASSLIPFNEKLFF
.	TRBV28	.	TRBJ1-4	TGTGCCAGCAGATCAGGGGCTAATGAAAAACTGTTTTTT	CASRSGANEKLFF
.	TRBV6-1	.	TRBJ2-1	TGTGCCAGCAATGGAGGGTGGGTCTACAATGAGCAGTTCTTC	CASNGGWVYNEQFF
TRBD1	TRBV28	.	TRBJ1-1	TGTGCCAGCGGTACGACAGGGTTGAACACTGAAGCTTTCTTT	CASGTTGLNTEAFF
.	TRBV9	once	TRBJ1-2	TGTGCCAGCAGCACCCGTTCTACGCAGGCACATGGCTACACCTTC	CASSTRSTQAHGYTF
TRBD1	TRBV5-1	.	TRBJ2-6	TGCGCCAGCAGCTTGGCGGGACAGGAAAGTGTGGGGGCCAACGTCCTGACTTTC	CASSLAGQESVGANVLTF
.	TRBV25-1	.	TRBJ2-2	TGTGCCAGCAGGGTGCAGGGTACGAGCGGGGAGCTGTTTTTT	CASRVQGTSGELFF
TRBD1	TRBV27	.	TRBJ2-7	TGTGCCAGCAGTTACGCCCCCGACAGGGACGAGCAGTACTTC	CASSYAPDRDEQYF
.	TRBV7-6	.	TRBJ1-3	TGTGCCAGCAGCTCCGAGTCCCCCGAGGGAAACACCATATATTTT	CASSSESPEGNTIYF
TRBD1	TRBV5-1	.	TRBJ1-1	TGCGCCAGCAGCTTGGCTGTTGGACAGGGGTCTACTGAAGCTTTCTTT	CASSLAVGQGSTEAFF
TRBD1	TRBV27	.	TRBJ1-5	TGTGCCAGCAGTGTCACCGGGACAGGGAGGTCTCAGCCCCAGCATTTT	CASSVTGTGRSQPQHF
.	TRBV5-6	.	TRBJ2-7	TGTGCCAGCAGCTTGGGCGGGGATTTCTACGAGCAGTACTTC	CASSLGGDFYEQYF
.	TRBV5-1	.	TRBJ2-1	TGCGCCAGCAGCGCCCAGCCCCAGGATAGCTCCTACAATGAGCAGTTCTTC	CASSAQPQDSSYNEQFF
TRBD1	TRBV5-1	.	TRBJ2-7	TGCGCCAGCAGTTCTGAGGGGGCACTCTACAACGAGCAGTACTTC	CASSSEGALYNEQYF
TRBD1	TRBV7-3	.	TRBJ2-5	TGTGCCAGCAGCTTGGACAGGGTCGAGACCCAGTACTTC	CASSLDRVETQYF
.	TRBV7-9	.	TRBJ1-2	TGTGCCAGCAGCTTAGACAGCTATGGCTACACCTTC	CASSLDSYGYTF
.	TRBV19	.	TRBJ1-2	TGTGCCAGTAGTTTGGACAGTTCTAACTATGGCTACACCTTC	CASSLDSSNYGYTF
.	TRBV4-3	.	TRBJ1-6	TGCGCCAGCAGCCAAGACAGGGTAAATTCACCCCTCCACTTT	CASSQDRVNSPLHF
.	TRBV5-1	.	TRBJ2-3	TGCGCCAGCAGCTTGAAACAGCCCCACACAGATACGCAGTATTTT	CASSLKQPHTDTQYF
TRBD1	TRBV28	.	TRBJ1-2	TGTGCCAGCAGGACAGGGAACTATGGCTACACCTTC	CASRTGNYGYTF
TRBD2	TRBV28	.	TRBJ2-7	TGTGCCAGCAGTTTAATTTGGGGACTAGACTCCTACGAGCAGTACTTC	CASSLIWGLDSYEQYF
TRBD2	TRBV5-1	once	TRBJ2-1	TGCGCCAGCAGGTGGGACTACATGTGGAATGAGCAGTTCTTC	CASRWDYMWNEQFF
.	TRBV19	once	TRBJ1-1	TGTGCCAGTAGTTCACAGGCGAACACTGAAGCTTTCTTT	CASSSQANTEAFF
.	TRBV30	.	TRBJ2-7	TGTGCCTGGAGTGATATCTACGAGCAGTACTTC	CAWSDIYEQYF
.	TRBV7-2	.	TRBJ2-3	TGTGCCAGCAGCTTAGAGGTTGGGGGGTTGCCTAGCACAGATACGCAGTATTTT	CASSLEVGGLPSTDTQYF
.	TRBV2	.	TRBJ1-2	TGTGCCACGTCTTACAGTCCCCCGGGAGAATATGGCTACACCTTC	CATSYSPPGEYGYTF
.	TRBV2	.	TRBJ2-3	TGTGCCAGCATTGGGACAACAACAGATACGCAGTATTTT	CASIGTTTDTQYF
.	TRBV4-1	once	TRBJ1-1	TGCGCCAGCAGCCAAACAGGGAGCCCCCTTGATATGAACACTGAAGCTTTCTTT	CASSQTGSPLDMNTEAFF
.	TRBV6-1	.	TRBJ1-1	TGTGCCACTGTACGGACTGAGGGTGAAGCTTTCTTT	CATVRTEGEAFF
.	TRBV28	.	TRBJ2-7	TGTGCCTGCCGGGGATCTAGCTCCTACGAGCAGTACTTC	CACRGSSSYEQYF
.	TRBV6-4	.	TRBJ2-2	TGTGCCAGCAGTGACTCGGGGGCCACCGGGGAGCTGTTTTTT	CASSDSGATGELFF
TRBD1	TRBV5-4	once	TRBJ1-6	TGTGCCGGACCGGGACAGGTGTCCTATAATTCACCCCTCCACTTT	CAGPGQVSYNSPLHF
TRBD1	TRBV2	.	TRBJ2-4	TGTGCCGGCTACAGGGGAAACATTCAGTACTTC	CAGYRGNIQYF
TRBD2	TRBV5-1	.	TRBJ2-1	TGCGCCAGCAGCTTGCGCCTAGCGGGCAACAATGAGCAGTTCTTC	CASSLRLAGNNEQFF
TRBD1	TRBV5-1	.	TRBJ2-7	TGCGCCAGCAGCTTGGCCGGGACAGGGCCCTACGAGCAGTACTTC	CASSLAGTGPYEQYF
.	TRBV5-1	.	TRBJ1-4	TGCGCCAGCAGCCGCGCAACTAATGAAAAACTGTTTTTT	CASSRATNEKLFF
.	TRBV28	.	TRBJ1-1	TGTGCCAGCAGTTTGGGCTTTCTGCGAACCACTGAAGCTTTCTTT	CASSLGFLRTTEAFF
.	TRBV27	few	TRBJ2-4	TGTGCCAGCAGTCCCGGTTGGAGCGGGCCAAACATTCAGTACTTC	CASSPGWSGPNIQYF
.	TRBV5-1	.	TRBJ1-5	TGCGCCAGCAGCTTGGAACCGGGGACTGAGCCCCAGCATTTT	CASSLEPGTEPQHF
.	TRBV7-8	.	TRBJ1-5	TGTGCCAGCAGCTCCTCGGCGGCATCTCATAGCAATCAGCCCCAGCATTTT	CASSSSAASHSNQPQHF
.	TRBV4-1	.	TRBJ2-1	TGCGCCAGCAGCCAAGAGGAGGGGTGGCCCTACAATGAGCAGTTCTTC	CASSQEEGWPYNEQFF
.	TRBV30	.	TRBJ1-6	TGTGCCTGGAGTTACGCAGGGAATTCACCCCTCCACTTT	CAWSYAGNSPLHF
TRBD1	TRBV7-2	.	TRBJ1-4	TGTGCCAGCAGCTTGAGGACAGGGGTTGAAAAACTGTTTTTT	CASSLRTGVEKLFF
.	TRBV30	.	TRBJ1-6	TGTGCCTGGAGCCTAGCAAGGACCGGTCAGTCACCCCTCCACTTT	CAWSLARTGQSPLHF
.	TRBV19	.	TRBJ1-1	TGTGCCAGTAGTATGGGGCCAATCGGGACTGAAGCTTTCTTT	CASSMGPIGTEAFF
.	TRBV18	once	TRBJ1-2	TGTGCCAGCTCAAGCCTCGCTACGGAACAGGGAGCCCAGATAAACTATGGCTACACCTTC	CASSSLATEQGAQINYGYTF
TRBD1	TRBV15	.	TRBJ2-3	TGTGCCACCAGCGGCCAAGACAGGGGGATTGGAAATACGCAGTATTTT	CATSGQDRGIGNTQYF
.	TRBV5-1	.	TRBJ1-3	TGCGCCAGCAGCTCACAGGATCTTCACACCATATATTTT	CASSSQDLHTIYF
.	TRBV11-2	.	TRBJ1-3	TGTGCCAGTGGGGCAGCCTCCTCTGGAAACACCATATATTTT	CASGAASSGNTIYF
.	TRBV29-1	.	TRBJ2-7	TGCAGCCCTAAGGCCCGCGGGCTGTCCTACGAGCAGTACTTC	CSPKARGLSYEQYF